These T cell receptor beta chains were read from a single sample in a study of cytomegalovirus exposure and HLA in healthy donors. Profiling relied on immunoSEQ multiplex PCR, and the TCRdb table lists in-frame clones only, not all of them. The top ten clones hold around 1.5% of a sample with about 180,000 clones, less than 80% of them seen once. The specimen was PBMCs. The receptors derive from a man younger than 35 in good health and CMV-seronegative. CDR3s include the opening cysteine and the closing phenylalanine or tryptophan. D genes are given only for firm matches. Size is stated for part of the rows, as once, few or many counts, or as a class when the clone is expanded.

. | TRBJ1-1 | TRBV18 | . | TGTGCCAGCTCACCATCTCCACAGAACACTGAAGCTTTCTTT | CASSPSPQNTEAFF
TRBD2 | TRBJ2-5 | TRBV7-6 | . | TGTGCCAGCAGCTTAGAACTAGCGGGGGGGGAGACCCAGTACTTC | CASSLELAGGETQYF
TRBD2 | TRBJ2-2 | TRBV27 | . | TGTGCCAGCAGTTTCATTCGGGACTATTACACCGGGGAGCTGTTTTTT | CASSFIRDYYTGELFF
TRBD2 | TRBJ2-7 | TRBV28 | . | TGTGCCAGCAGTGACCTACTAGCGGGAGCGCCCGAGCAGTACTTC | CASSDLLAGAPEQYF
. | TRBJ2-2 | TRBV19 | . | TGTGCCAGTAGTATAGAGGTGGCGGGTCACGGTCGGACCGGGGAGCTGTTTTTT | CASSIEVAGHGRTGELFF
. | TRBJ1-1 | TRBV19 | . | TGTGCCACCCACTTCGGCAGGGGTACTGAAGCTTTCTTT | CATHFGRGTEAFF
. | TRBJ2-5 | TRBV30 | . | TGTGCCTGGTTGGCCTGGGGGCAGGGGGAGACCCAGTACTTC | CAWLAWGQGETQYF
TRBD1 | TRBJ1-6 | TRBV2 | once | TGTGCCAGCAGTTTTCGACAGGGGGCGCGCAATTCACCCCTCCACTTT | CASSFRQGARNSPLHF
TRBD1 | TRBJ2-5 | TRBV7-2 | . | TGTGCCAGCAGCCGGGACAGGCAAGAGACCCAGTACTTC | CASSRDRQETQYF
. | TRBJ1-3 | TRBV9 | . | TGTGCCAGCAGCGCCGCAGGGGGAAACACCATATATTTT | CASSAAGGNTIYF
. | TRBJ2-1 | TRBV27 | . | TGTGCCAGCAGTTTTCTCTCAGGGGATGAGCAGTTCTTC | CASSFLSGDEQFF